The 3 T cell receptor beta chains below all came from one sample that was sequenced in a study of a mutant IDH1 vaccine in newly diagnosed glioma (dated by TCRdb to about 2021). No cognate antigen is known for these TCRs. Taken with the paper, the label for time point translates to: week 5, during vaccination. Each vaccine dose, consisting of 300 ug of a 20-mer mutant IDH1 peptide in Montanide, was administered subcutaneously with topical imiquimod. Preparation of the library involved the immunoSEQ multiplex PCR assay. TCRdb mirrors the immuneACCESS table, restricted to in-frame sequences. Some clones are absent from its copies; in checked studies, under half trace to an unresolved V gene, and the reason for the others is unknown. Here the sample has some 55,000 clones; more than 80% occur a single time. Clones ranked in the top ten supply approximately 4.6% of the sample. Here the sequenced sample was PBMCs, taken from a glioma patient whose treatment included an IDH1 peptide vaccine. The receptors shown here come from a woman between 40 and 55 years old with glioma.

This chain connects TRBV6-1 to TRBJ2-7; the D is unclear. The CDR3 is 13 amino acids. Germline CDR1 and CDR2: MNHNS and SASEGT. The germline V and J ends were trimmed by 2 bases and 2 bases, with 7 bases remaining between them. This CDR3 is CASSERSTYEQYF. CDR3 DNA: TGTGCCAGCAGTGAACGATCGACCTACGAGCAGTACTTC.

This clone was observed a handful of times. The rearrangement uses TRBV2 and TRBJ1-2; D unclear. The CDR3 is 11 residues long. Germline V gives CDR1 SNHLY, CDR2 FYNNEI. Trimming took 6 bases from V and 4 from J, leaving 6 bases between them. In DNA, the CDR3 is TGTGCCAGCAGGGCGTCCTATGGCTACACCTTC. Amino acids: CASRASYGYTF.

This clone has more than one count but fewer than ten. The chain combines TRBV7-9 with TRBJ2-7, with TRBD2 identical over 10 bases. CDR3 size: 15 residues. Trimming at V came to 2 bases and at J to 5 bases, leaving 6 bases not matched to a gene. In germline, CDR1 is SEHNR, CDR2 FQNEAQ (reference sequence). DNA of the CDR3: TGTGCCAGCAGCTTATACCTAGCGGGGGCCGACGAGCAGTACTTC. It translates to CASSLYLAGADEQYF.